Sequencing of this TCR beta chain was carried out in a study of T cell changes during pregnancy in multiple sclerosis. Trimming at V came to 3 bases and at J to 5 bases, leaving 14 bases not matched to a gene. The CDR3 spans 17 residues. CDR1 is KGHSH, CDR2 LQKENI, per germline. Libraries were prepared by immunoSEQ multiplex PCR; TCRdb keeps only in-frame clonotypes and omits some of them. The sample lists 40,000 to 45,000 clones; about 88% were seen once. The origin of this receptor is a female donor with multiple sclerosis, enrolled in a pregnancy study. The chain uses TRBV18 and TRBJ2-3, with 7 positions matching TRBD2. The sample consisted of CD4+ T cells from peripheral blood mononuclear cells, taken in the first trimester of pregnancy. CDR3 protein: CASSPGYRRESEDTQYF. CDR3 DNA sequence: TGTGCCAGCTCACCCGGCTATCGGCGGGAGAGTGAAGATACGCAGTATTTT.